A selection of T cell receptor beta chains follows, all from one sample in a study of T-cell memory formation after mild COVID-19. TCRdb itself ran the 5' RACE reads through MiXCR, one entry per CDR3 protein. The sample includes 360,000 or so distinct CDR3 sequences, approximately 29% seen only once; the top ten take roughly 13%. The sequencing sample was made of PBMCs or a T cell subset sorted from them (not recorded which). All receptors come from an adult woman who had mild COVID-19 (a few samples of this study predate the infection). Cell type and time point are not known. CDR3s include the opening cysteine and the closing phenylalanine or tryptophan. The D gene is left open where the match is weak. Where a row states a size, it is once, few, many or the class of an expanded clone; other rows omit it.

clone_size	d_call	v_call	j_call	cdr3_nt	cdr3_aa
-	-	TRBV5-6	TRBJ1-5	TGTGCCAGCAGTTTAAACGGGGCATTTAGCAATCAGCCCCAGCATTTT	CASSLNGAFSNQPQHF
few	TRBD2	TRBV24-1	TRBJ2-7	TGTGCCACCAGTGATTTCGTAGCGGGAGGACTCTACGAGCAGTACTTC	CATSDFVAGGLYEQYF
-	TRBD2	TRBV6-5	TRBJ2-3	TGTGCCAGCAGTTATAGCGGGAGGGATACGCAGTATTTT	CASSYSGRDTQYF
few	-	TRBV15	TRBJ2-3	TGTGCCACCAGCAGAGATGGCAGGAGGGTGCAAGATACGCAGTATTTT	CATSRDGRRVQDTQYF
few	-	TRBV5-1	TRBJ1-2	TGCGCCAGCGGACGGGCAGCACCTTATGACGGCTACACCTTC	CASGRAAPYDGYTF
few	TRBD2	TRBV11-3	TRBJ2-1	TGTGCCAGCAGCAACCGGGAGGGCCGTTACAATGAGCAGTTCTTC	CASSNREGRYNEQFF
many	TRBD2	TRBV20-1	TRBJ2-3	TGCAGTGCTACGACTAGCGGGGAACCAGATACGCAGTATTTT	CSATTSGEPDTQYF
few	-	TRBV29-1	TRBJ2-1	TGCAGCGTTGATGGTCAGAACTACAATGAGCAGTTCTTC	CSVDGQNYNEQFF
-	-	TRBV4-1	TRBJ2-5	TGCGCCAGCAGCCGGGTCGTAATGGAGACCCAGTACTTC	CASSRVVMETQYF
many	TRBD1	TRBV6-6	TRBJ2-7	TGTGCCAGCAGTTACTCTTGGGACAGGGACTACTACGAGCAGTACTTC	CASSYSWDRDYYEQYF
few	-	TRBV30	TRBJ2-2	TGTGCCTGGAGCGTTGGGGGGCGAATGAACGGGGAGCTGTTTTTT	CAWSVGGRMNGELFF
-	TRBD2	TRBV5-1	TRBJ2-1	TGCGCCAGCAGCTTGGGGACTAGCGGGGGCCATTACAATGAGCAGTTCTTC	CASSLGTSGGHYNEQFF
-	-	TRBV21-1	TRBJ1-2	TGTGCCAGCAGCAACGCCGGGACAGGGCACTATGGCTACACCTTC	CASSNAGTGHYGYTF
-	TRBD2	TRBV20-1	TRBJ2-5	TGCAGTGCTAGAGAGTTTGGGAGGGGTCAAGAGACCCAGTACTTC	CSAREFGRGQETQYF
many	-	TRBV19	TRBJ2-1	TGTGCCAGTAGATCCAGGGTCCATGAGCAGTTCTTC	CASRSRVHEQFF
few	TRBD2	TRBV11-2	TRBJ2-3	TGTGCCAGCAGCTTAGATCTGTGGACTAGCGGGGCAGATACGCAGTATTTT	CASSLDLWTSGADTQYF
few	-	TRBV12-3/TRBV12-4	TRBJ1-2	TGTGCCAGCAGTATTTCCTGGAGGGGCTACACCTTC	CASSISWRGYTF
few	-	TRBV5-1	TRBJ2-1	TGCGCCAGCAGCTTGAGAGGATCTAGCTCCTACAATGAGCAGTTCTTC	CASSLRGSSSYNEQFF
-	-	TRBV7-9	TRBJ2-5	TGTGCCAGCAGCCCGGACTACCCGGGGAGGGAGACCCAGTACTTC	CASSPDYPGRETQYF
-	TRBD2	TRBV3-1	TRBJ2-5	TGTGCCAGCAGCCCCGGGAGGGGCAGGCGCACGGAGACCCAGTACTTC	CASSPGRGRRTETQYF
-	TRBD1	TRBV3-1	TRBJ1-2	TGTGCCAGCAGCCACTTGGACAGGGACTATGGCTACACCTTC	CASSHLDRDYGYTF
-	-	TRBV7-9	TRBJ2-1	TGTGCCAGCAGTTCGATGTGGACTCAAACGTATAGCTCCTACAATGAGCAGTTCTTC	CASSSMWTQTYSSYNEQFF
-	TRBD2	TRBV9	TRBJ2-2	TGTGCCAGCAGCGCTAGCGGGGGGGCAAACACCGGGGAGCTGTTTTTT	CASSASGGANTGELFF
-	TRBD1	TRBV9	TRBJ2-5	TGTGCCAGCAGCGCCGGGACAGCAGTGAAAGAGACCCAGTACTTC	CASSAGTAVKETQYF
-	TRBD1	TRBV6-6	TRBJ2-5	TGTGCCAGCAGTTACTCCGGACAGGGGCAAGAGACCCAGTACTTC	CASSYSGQGQETQYF
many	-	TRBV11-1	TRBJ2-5	TGTGCCAGCAGCCGATCGCGGGCCCAAGAGACCCAGTACTTC	CASSRSRAQETQYF
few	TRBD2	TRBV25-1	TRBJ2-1	TGTGCCAGCAGTGAACTAGCGGGAAGCTACAATGAGCAGTTCTTC	CASSELAGSYNEQFF
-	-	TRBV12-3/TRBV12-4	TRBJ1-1	TGTGCCAGCAGTTTAGATCGGGGGATCACTGAAGCTTTCTTT	CASSLDRGITEAFF
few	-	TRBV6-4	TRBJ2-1	TGTGCCAGCAGTAGGACAGGGAGGGGAAATGAGCAGTTCTTC	CASSRTGRGNEQFF
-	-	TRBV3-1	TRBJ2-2	TGTGCCAGCAGCCAAGATGTGTTTACCGGGGAGCTGTTTTTT	CASSQDVFTGELFF
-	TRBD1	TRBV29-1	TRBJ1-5	TGCAGCGTTGTAGAGGGACAGGGGTCCCAGCCCCAGCATTTT	CSVVEGQGSQPQHF
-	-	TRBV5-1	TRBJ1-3	TGCGCCAGCAGCTTGGGGGACGGGAGCTCTGGAAACACCATATATTTT	CASSLGDGSSGNTIYF
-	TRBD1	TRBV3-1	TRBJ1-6	TGTGCCAGCAGCCACGGACAGGGAATGGTCTATTCACCCCTCCACTTT	CASSHGQGMVYSPLHF
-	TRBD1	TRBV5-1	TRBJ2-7	TGCGCCAGCGGGACAGGATCATCCTACGAGCAGTACTTC	CASGTGSSYEQYF
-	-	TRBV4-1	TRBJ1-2	TGCGCCAGCAGCCAAGGGACAGCTTACTATGGCTACACCTTC	CASSQGTAYYGYTF
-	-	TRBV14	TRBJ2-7	TGTGCCAGCAGCGCATTAGGCAGGGGTGAGCAGTACTTC	CASSALGRGEQYF
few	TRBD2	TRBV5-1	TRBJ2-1	TGCGCCAGCAGCCTAACTAGCGGGCGGCACAATGAGCAGTTCTTC	CASSLTSGRHNEQFF
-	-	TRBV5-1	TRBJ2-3	TGCGCCAGCAGCTTCTCGGACGCCGGAGATACGCAGTATTTT	CASSFSDAGDTQYF